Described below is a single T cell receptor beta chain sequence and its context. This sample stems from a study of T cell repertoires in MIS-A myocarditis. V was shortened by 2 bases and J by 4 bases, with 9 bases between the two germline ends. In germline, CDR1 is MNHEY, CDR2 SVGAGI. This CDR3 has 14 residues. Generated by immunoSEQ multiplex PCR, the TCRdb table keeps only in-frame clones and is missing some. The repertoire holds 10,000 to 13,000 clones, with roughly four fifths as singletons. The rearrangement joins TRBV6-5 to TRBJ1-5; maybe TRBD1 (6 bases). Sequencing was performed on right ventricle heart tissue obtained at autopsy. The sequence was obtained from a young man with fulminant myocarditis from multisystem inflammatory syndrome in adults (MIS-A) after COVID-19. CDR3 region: CASSYGRGNQPQHF. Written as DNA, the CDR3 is TGTGCCAGCAGTTACGGGAGGGGGAATCAGCCCCAGCATTTT.